The 23 T cell receptor beta chains listed next were all sequenced from one sample in a study of T cell responses to AZD1222 COVID-19 vaccine. Assay: immunoSEQ multiplex PCR; the TCRdb copy retains only in-frame clones and omits some. Of about 130,000 clones in the sample, 92% were seen once. The source was peripheral blood, collected on day 0 of AZD1222 vaccination. These receptors were obtained from an adult in good health.

The rearrangement links TRBV6-2 or TRBV6-3 to TRBJ1-5; a possible D gene is TRBD1 (5 bases). Trimming left V 4 bases short and J 5 bases short, with 9 bases between. Germline assignment: CDR1 MNHEY and CDR2 SVGEGT. This CDR3 is 13 amino acids long. The CDR3 region is CASSWPGDQPQHF. CDR3 nucleotides: TGTGCCAGCAGTTGGCCGGGGGATCAGCCCCAGCATTTT.

The chain uses TRBV5-1 and TRBJ1-2; 7 bases are shared with TRBD1. The length of the CDR3 is 13 residues. Germline CDR1 and CDR2: SGHRS and YFSETQ. The ends lost 1 base at V and 4 bases at J; junction bases unmatched: 1. CDR3 region: CASSLPGGYGYTF. The DNA of the CDR3 is TGCGCCAGCAGCTTGCCAGGGGGCTATGGCTACACCTTC.

V and J are TRBV7-9 and TRBJ2-1; 9 bases are a match to TRBD2. This CDR3 has 14 amino acids. V shed 3 bases, J shed 9 bases, and the junction held 6 bases outside the gene matches. The germline CDR1 and CDR2 sequences are SEHNR and FQNEAQ (reference sequence). The CDR3 region has the DNA TGTGCCAGCAGCTTGCTAGCGGGGAGGGGTGAGCAGTTCTTC. Translated, it gives CASSLLAGRGEQFF.

The rearrangement uses TRBV27 and TRBJ1-2; D is unclear. Germline V gene sequence: CDR1 MNHEY, CDR2 SMNVEV (reference sequence). Between the trimmed V and J ends, which lost 6 bases and 7 bases, there was a span of 21 bases. This CDR3 is 15 amino acids long. DNA of the CDR3: TGTGCCAGCAGCCCAGCCCCGGGAGGCTTCGGTGGCTACACCTTC. Protein product: CASSPAPGGFGGYTF.

The CDR3 here is CASSVDRGGYTF. Here the CDR3 DNA reads TGTGCCAGCAGCGTTGACAGGGGTGGCTACACCTTC. The chain joins TRBV2 to TRBJ1-2, with 8 bases aligning to TRBD1. Germline V gene lookup returns CDR1 SNHLY and CDR2 FYNNEI. The CDR3 length is 12 residues. Germline trimming cut 6 bases from V and 7 bases from J; bases unmatched to any gene: 4.

The V call is TRBV7-9, the J call TRBJ1-3, with 9 bases identical to TRBD1. V was pared by 5 bases and J by 0 bases, with 5 bases of the junction left unmatched. The CDR3 is made up of 16 amino acids. The germline V gene has CDR1 SEHNR and CDR2 FQNEAQ (reference sequence). As DNA, the CDR3 is TGTGCCAGCAGCACCACAGGGGGCAACTCTGGAAACACCATATATTTT. As protein: CASSTTGGNSGNTIYF.

The rearrangement uses TRBV7-9 and TRBJ1-1; D is unclear. The CDR3 totals 14 residues. CDR1 SEHNR and CDR2 FQNEAQ come from the germline V gene (reference sequence). V lost 1 base and J lost 1, with 7 bases in between. In DNA form, the CDR3 reads TGTGCCAGCAGCTTAGGGCAGGAGAACACTGAAGCTTTCTTT. Translating gives CASSLGQENTEAFF.

CDR3: CASSSSGTINEQFF. For the CDR3, the DNA is TGTGCCAGCAGCTCCTCCGGGACCATAAATGAGCAGTTCTTC. The chain combines TRBV7-3 with TRBJ2-1; D tentatively reads TRBD1 or TRBD2 (5 bases each). Trimming took off 4 bases at V and 7 bases at J, with 14 bases between the two ends. CDR3 size: 14 residues. Germline CDR1 SGHTA, CDR2 FQGTGA.

The V call is TRBV5-4, the J call TRBJ2-7; D call uncertain. Trimming left V 4 bases short and J 0 bases short, with 11 bases between. The germline gives CDR1 SGHNT, CDR2 YYREEE (reference sequence). The CDR3 runs 14 residues. CDR3 in amino acids: CASSPGRHSYEQYF. The CDR3 DNA follows: TGTGCCAGCAGCCCTGGACGACACTCCTACGAGCAGTACTTC.

The V and J genes are TRBV18 and TRBJ1-6; 7 bases line up with TRBD1. The junction had 9 bases not matched to a gene; V was cut back by 3 bases and J by 7 bases. Germline loops: CDR1 KGHSH, CDR2 LQKENI. The CDR3 has 16 residues. CDR3 in DNA: TGTGCCAGCTCACCCGGGAGACAGGGTCGGAATTCACCCCTCCACTTT. As protein: CASSPGRQGRNSPLHF.

The genes are TRBV5-1 and TRBJ1-1; TRBD1 might be the D (5 bases). CDR1 SGHRS and CDR2 YFSETQ come from the germline V gene. Between the trimmed V and J ends, which lost 2 bases and 7 bases, there was a span of 15 bases. The CDR3 spans 14 residues. In DNA, the CDR3 is TGCGCCAGCAGCTTAGGGGAATCGGGGGTTGAAGCTTTCTTT. This translates into CASSLGESGVEAFF.

The chain joins TRBV7-9 to TRBJ2-1; no reliable D call. The CDR3 consists of 12 residues. Per germline, CDR1 SEHNR and CDR2 FQNEAQ (reference sequence). V was trimmed by 1 base and J by 8 bases, leaving 6 bases between them. CDR3 protein: CASSLGYDEQFF. The CDR3 DNA follows: TGTGCCAGCAGCTTAGGTTATGATGAGCAGTTCTTC.

The chain uses TRBV28 and TRBJ1-5, with D maybe TRBD1 (5 bases). V was clipped by 6 bases and J by 0 bases, with 12 bases between them. Germline values: CDR1 MDHEN, CDR2 SYDVKM. This CDR3 is 15 amino acids long. CDR3 in amino acids: CASSPGTDSNQPQHF. The DNA of the CDR3 is TGTGCCAGCAGCCCGGGGACGGATAGCAATCAGCCCCAGCATTTT. The full variable domain, rest sourced from reference TRBV28 and TRBJ1-5, is DVKVTQSSRYLVKRTGEKVFLECVQDMDHENMFWYRQDPGLGLRLIYFSYDVKMKEKGDIPEGYSVSREKKERFSLILESASTNQTSMYLCASSPGTDSNQPQHFGDGTRLSIL.

The chain links TRBV18 to TRBJ2-1; D remains ambiguous. Germline CDR1 KGHSH, CDR2 LQKENI. The CDR3 runs 14 residues. Trimming removed 1 base at V and 7 bases at J, with 11 bases between. The chain's CDR3 is CASSPQLPGNEQFF. The CDR3 nucleotides read TGTGCCAGCTCACCACAACTTCCCGGGAATGAGCAGTTCTTC.

The chain recombines TRBV27 with TRBJ1-6, with TRBD1 as a possible D gene (6 bases). The germline V and J ends were trimmed by 9 bases and 10 bases, with 16 bases remaining between them. CDR3 length: 13 residues. Germline loops: CDR1 MNHEY, CDR2 SMNVEV (reference sequence). CDR3: CASMGFRGSPLHF. The CDR3 region has the DNA TGTGCCAGTATGGGCTTCAGGGGATCACCCCTCCACTTT.

The chain uses TRBV7-9 and TRBJ1-1; D may be TRBD1 (5 bases). This CDR3 is 15 amino acids long. Germline CDR1 reads SEHNR; CDR2 reads FQNEAQ (reference sequence). The V end was cut by 1 base, the J end by 5 bases, with 14 bases between. The CDR3 sequence: CASSLGAAGGTEAFF. CDR3 in DNA: TGTGCCAGCAGCTTAGGGGCCGCCGGGGGGACTGAAGCTTTCTTT.

The V call is TRBV5-4, the J call TRBJ2-7; no clear D. V was pared by 4 bases and J by 0 bases, with 5 bases between. CDR3 size: 12 residues. From germline, CDR1 is SGHNT and CDR2 YYREEE (reference sequence). The CDR3 DNA is TGTGCCAGCAGCCCTTTCTCCTACGAGCAGTACTTC. Protein: CASSPFSYEQYF.

The chain carries TRBV7-9 and TRBJ1-5; the D gene is possibly TRBD1 (5 bases). V lost 1 base to trimming and J lost 11 bases, with 12 bases between them. CDR1 and CDR2 (germline): SEHNR, FQNEAQ (reference sequence). This CDR3 contains 13 residues. The CDR3 spells CASSLGAGTAQHF. CDR3 in DNA: TGTGCCAGCAGCTTAGGAGCGGGGACGGCCCAGCATTTT.

V gene TRBV5-6 combines with J gene TRBJ2-7; D unclear. The ends were cut back, 2 bases at V and 0 bases at J, with 3 bases in the middle. Germline CDR1 reads SGHDT; CDR2 reads YYEEEE. The CDR3 spans 12 residues. CDR3 sequence reads: CASSFSSYEQYF. The DNA of the CDR3 is TGTGCCAGCAGCTTCAGCTCCTACGAGCAGTACTTC.

This clone was counted once. This sequence joins TRBV18 and TRBJ2-1; 9 bases map to TRBD2. Per the germline V gene, CDR1 is KGHSH and CDR2 is LQKENI. V shed 3 bases, J shed 10 bases, and the junction held 4 bases outside the gene matches. The CDR3 runs 13 residues. The chain's CDR3 is CASSPGLALEQFF. CDR3 sequence (DNA): TGTGCCAGCTCACCGGGACTAGCTCTCGAGCAGTTCTTC.

This clone was seen only once. J is TRBJ2-2 and V is TRBV4-2; 12 bases align to TRBD1. Per the germline V gene, CDR1 is LGHNA and CDR2 is YNFKEQ. V gave up 3 bases and J gave up 3 bases; unmatched junction bases: 14. The CDR3 extends over 20 amino acids. The CDR3 sequence is CASSHPPGQGALVDTGELFF. The CDR3 DNA follows: TGTGCCAGCAGCCACCCACCGGGACAGGGGGCGTTGGTGGACACCGGGGAGCTGTTTTTT.

V gene TRBV20-1 combines with J gene TRBJ2-7; possible D gene TRBD1, 6 bases. With 6 bases removed from V and 7 bases from J, the gap between germline ends came to 16 bases. The CDR3 loop spans 12 amino acids. In germline, CDR1 is DFQATT, CDR2 SNEGSKA (reference sequence). The CDR3 coding sequence is TGCAGTGCGAGTGAATTAGGACAGGAGCAGTACTTC. It specifies CSASELGQEQYF.

The chain recombines TRBV7-2 with TRBJ2-5; D gene ambiguous. The CDR3 consists of 11 residues. Germline-derived CDR1 and CDR2 are SGHTA and FQGNSA. Trimming pared 0 bases from V and 4 bases from J, leaving 0 bases between. Here the CDR3 reads CASSLAETQYF. In DNA, the CDR3 is TGTGCCAGCAGCTTAGCAGAGACCCAGTACTTC. Based on the CDR3 plus reference TRBV7-2 and TRBJ2-5, the full variable domain is GAGVSQSPSNKVTEKGKDVELRCDPISGHTALYWYRQSLGQGLEFLIYFQGNSAPDKSGLPSDRFSAERTGGSVSTLTIQRTQQEDSAVYLCASSLAETQYFGPGTRLLVL.